Listed below are T cell receptor beta chains from one sample, sequenced in a study of Graves' ophthalmopathy and Graves' hyperthyroidism. A single record per CDR3 protein comes from TCRdb applying MiXCR to the multiplex PCR reads. The sample lists more than 1,000,000 distinct CDR3 sequences, 35% to 45% occurring once. The sequencing input was peripheral blood or thyroid tissue (not recorded which). Source of these receptors: an adult man with Graves' hyperthyroidism. Both conserved end residues are part of each CDR3. The D gene is left open where the match is weak. Size is stated for part of the rows, as once, few or many counts, or as a class when the clone is expanded.

CDR3 protein,CDR3 DNA,clone size,D gene,J gene,V gene
CATQGVVSETQYF,TGTGCCACCCAGGGAGTGGTGTCAGAGACCCAGTACTTC,NA,NA,TRBJ2-5,TRBV28
CAISPGDLRGETQYF,TGTGCCATCAGCCCGGGGGACTTAAGGGGAGAGACCCAGTACTTC,many,NA,TRBJ2-5,TRBV10-3
CASSRGLDYEQYF,TGTGCCAGCAGCCGCGGACTGGACTACGAGCAGTACTTC,many,NA,TRBJ2-7,TRBV11-2
CASSLRIRLNYGYTF,TGTGCCAGCAGTTTACGGATACGACTTAACTATGGCTACACCTTC,few,NA,TRBJ1-2,TRBV28
CASSRSHRVLSPYEQYF,TGTGCCAGCAGCCGAAGTCACAGGGTCTTATCCCCCTACGAGCAGTACTTC,few,NA,TRBJ2-7,TRBV7-8
CASSSYGSVGPEQYF,TGTGCCAGCAGCTCCTATGGAAGTGTGGGACCCGAGCAGTACTTC,NA,NA,TRBJ2-7,TRBV12-3/TRBV12-4
CASKRTGNTGELFF,TGTGCCAGCAAGAGGACAGGGAACACCGGGGAGCTGTTTTTT,many,TRBD1,TRBJ2-2,TRBV2
CASSLEGRGHEQYF,TGTGCCAGCAGCTTGGAGGGCAGGGGGCACGAGCAGTACTTC,NA,TRBD1,TRBJ2-7,TRBV11-2
CASSPVEGINSPLHF,TGTGCCAGCAGCCCAGTCGAGGGTATTAATTCACCCCTCCACTTT,many,NA,TRBJ1-6,TRBV7-2
CASSSNRDGEQYF,TGTGCCAGCAGCTCGAACCGGGACGGCGAGCAGTACTTC,NA,NA,TRBJ2-7,TRBV7-2
CAISESEGTGHYGYTF,TGTGCCATCAGTGAGTCCGAGGGGACAGGACACTATGGCTACACCTTC,NA,TRBD1,TRBJ1-2,TRBV10-3
CASSEQIRTGSNQPQHF,TGTGCCAGCAGTGAGCAAATACGGACAGGGAGCAATCAGCCCCAGCATTTT,few,TRBD1,TRBJ1-5,TRBV2
CSAPPRHLYETQYF,TGCAGTGCTCCTCCTCGCCACCTTTATGAGACCCAGTACTTC,many,NA,TRBJ2-5,TRBV20-1
CASSAQQGPEQYF,TGCGCCAGCAGTGCGCAACAGGGTCCCGAGCAGTACTTC,NA,NA,TRBJ2-7,TRBV10-1
CSGGTSDSYEQYF,TGCAGCGGAGGGACTAGCGACTCCTACGAGCAGTACTTC,many,TRBD2,TRBJ2-7,TRBV29-1
CAISYSASTEAFF,TGTGCCATCAGTTACTCTGCGAGCACTGAAGCTTTCTTT,NA,NA,TRBJ1-1,TRBV10-3
CASSSRAGFRTEQYF,TGTGCCAGCAGCTCGCGAGCGGGATTCCGTACCGAGCAGTACTTC,many,TRBD2,TRBJ2-7,TRBV7-2
CASSQAFRDSATKQYF,TGCGCCAGCAGCCAAGCCTTTCGGGACAGCGCTACGAAGCAGTACTTC,NA,TRBD1,TRBJ2-7,TRBV4-3
CSLGGVKSEAFF,TGCAGCTTAGGGGGGGTGAAGTCTGAAGCTTTCTTT,once,NA,TRBJ1-1,TRBV29-1
CASSNPTLEQYF,TGTGCCAGCAGCAACCCGACACTGGAGCAGTACTTC,NA,NA,TRBJ2-7,TRBV7-9
CASSTTNTGELFF,TGTGCCAGCAGTACTACGAACACCGGGGAGCTGTTTTTT,many,NA,TRBJ2-2,TRBV6-4
CASSLLERGTQYF,TGTGCCAGCAGCCTCTTGGAGCGTGGGACCCAGTACTTC,many,NA,TRBJ2-5,TRBV7-9
CASSSRYAPYEQYF,TGTGCCAGCAGTTCCCGATACGCCCCCTACGAGCAGTACTTC,NA,NA,TRBJ2-7,TRBV10-3
CAISDPLAPQYF,TGTGCCATCAGTGACCCCCTGGCTCCCCAGTACTTC,many,NA,TRBJ2-5,TRBV10-3
CASSLGTPGLAGAEQYF,TGTGCCAGCAGCTTAGGGACGCCGGGACTAGCGGGAGCAGAGCAGTACTTC,many,TRBD2,TRBJ2-7,TRBV7-6